This T cell receptor (beta chain) was recorded in a study of vaccination effects on CD4 cells after COVID-19 (dated by TCRdb to 2021 to 2024). With respect to the entire study: Each participant got two doses of an mRNA SARS-CoV-2 vaccine, either BNT162b2 or mRNA-1273. SARS-CoV-2 spike-specific CD4+ TCR repertoires were compared before and after mRNA vaccination in COVID-19 convalescent patients and in infection-naive vaccine recipients. Altogether, roughly 10 COVID-19 convalescent patients and a handful of SARS-CoV-2-naive healthy vaccine recipients made up the full study. Cultures from other donors in the study were sequenced using the Oncomine TCR Beta short-read assay on an Illumina iSeq 100.

Library method: the immunoSEQ multiplex PCR assay. DNA from the CD4+ T cells that had been cultured and isolated underwent TCR beta CDR3 sequencing. For the original study's pipeline: Non-productive TCR sequences were removed and reads were trimmed to the CDR3 region, keeping CDR3s of at least 7 amino acids. The MANAFEST web app was used to identify antigen-specific clonotypes by comparing expansion in peptide wells with expansion in reference cultures. To count as positive, a clone had to show expansion at FDR<0.05 compared with the reference and with all other wells, an odds ratio above 5, and a frequency above 0.1% in two replicate wells. Cross-reactive clonotypes were defined as significantly expanded in SARS-CoV-2 spike wells and in at least one common cold coronavirus spike condition. Using the stringdist R package, CDR3 similarity was measured by Levenshtein distance, and unrooted trees were constructed with ape in R 3.6.1. This is the immuneACCESS table as TCRdb keeps it, with only in-frame sequences that have V and J called. A part of the clones is gone; compared with another copy, unresolved V genes explain less than half, and the rest is unexplained. V and J calls and clone size follow that table, whereas D and trimming were derived from the DNA. The sample table contains 35,000 to 50,000 clones; only one count was recorded for approximately 70% of them. Roughly 24% of the sample rests with the top ten.

The CDR3 goes from the cysteine to the phenylalanine over 15 residues. CDR3 DNA is the only sequence kept; it has 45 bases, read in frame from the first base. CDR1 is given as SGHNT and CDR2 as YYREEE, both from the germline V gene (reference sequence). At the junction V is shortened by 0 bases and J by 2 bases; bases outside the gene matches: 2. Note on this clone: Its antigen is currently not known. Base-call qualities are not available, and no considerably larger clone is one nucleotide away.

The ViraFEST assay stimulated PBMC with viral peptide pools and then used TCR sequencing to identify antigen-specific CD4+ T cell clonotypes by expansion. After less than eleven days of culture, CD4+ T cells were isolated with the EasySep CD4+ T cell isolation kit. None of the healthy vaccine recipients had a prior SARS-CoV-2 infection, which was confirmed by nucleocapsid antibody tests that came back negative both before and after vaccination. Over 1.5 million PBMC per well were cultured with 9 to 10 ug/ml peptides in IMDM containing around 5% human AB serum, about 10 IU/ml IL-2 and gentamicin. Half of the culture medium was replaced with fresh IL-2-containing medium on days 3 and 7. Unless noted otherwise, every peptide stimulation condition was grown in triplicate wells. Using Ficoll-Paque Plus gradient centrifugation, PBMC were separated from whole blood and then either used fresh or cryopreserved at -140C. The overlapping peptide pools covered the spike proteins of SARS-CoV-2 as well as those of the common cold coronaviruses HCoV-NL63, HCoV-OC43 and HCoV-229E. The QIAamp micro DNA kit was used to extract genomic DNA from the cultured CD4+ T cells.

Results the study describes overall, beyond this receptor: Limitations of the study were the small number of convalescent patients and the absence of early post-infection timepoints. Marked clonal contraction was observed in both infection-induced and vaccine-induced clones at late post-vaccination timepoints, consistent with waning T cell responses. In healthy vaccine recipients, vaccine-induced clones were almost all SARS-CoV-2 mono-reactive, with only 1 of 255 being cross-reactive with common cold coronaviruses.

Sequences were derived from CD4+ T cells from PBMCs cultured with HCoV-OC43 spike peptides, sampled before COVID-19 vaccination. Sample cell subset or site, as interpreted from the label and publication: HCoV-OC43 spike overlapping peptide pool stimulation. The receptor comes from a human donor who received a COVID-19 vaccine. The rearranged segments are TRBV5-4 and TRBJ2-7; the junction holds 10 bases that match TRBD2. The CDR3 protein is CASSLGTSGAYEQYF. The DNA is as follows: TGTGCCAGCAGCTTGGGTACTAGCGGGGCCTACGAGCAGTACTTC.